Listed here are 21 T cell receptor beta chains from one sample, sequenced in a study of cytomegalovirus exposure and HLA in healthy donors. PCR involved 60 Vbeta and 13 Jbeta primers. Here immunoSEQ multiplex PCR was the method, and the copy in TCRdb shows in-frame clones only, minus some. Counted here are tens of thousands of clones, less than 80% occurring once; the ten biggest clones make up under 7.5%. Sequencing used PBMCs. These receptors were taken from a woman between 50 and 59 years old in good health and CMV-seropositive.

The CDR3, as DNA: TGTGCCAGCAGCCCCCAAAACCTGACAGCCACCAAAGCAACCGGGGAGCTGTTTTTT. Translation: CASSPQNLTATKATGELFF. The V call is TRBV7-9, the J call TRBJ2-2, with a tentative D call TRBD1 (5 bases). CDR3 length: 19 amino acids. The V gene's germline CDR1 is SEHNR and CDR2 FQNEAQ (reference sequence). Trimming pared 5 bases from V and 5 bases from J, leaving 27 bases between.

Only one count was recorded for this clone. The junction departs from the called germline gene at one end, perhaps through a read error. The chain links TRBV27 to TRBJ1-2; D not certain. This CDR3 spans 16 amino acids. CDR1 is MNHEY and CDR2 is SMNVEV in the germline V gene (reference sequence). The CDR3 is CAGSSHATGANYGYTF. The CDR3 DNA is TGTGCCGGCAGTTCCCACGCGACGGGAGCTAACTATGGCTACACCTTC.

This clone came up a few times. This rearrangement joins TRBV5-1 to TRBJ2-1, with 11 bases aligning to TRBD2. Trimming at V came to 1 base and at J to 10 bases, leaving 7 bases not matched to a gene. CDR1 and CDR2 from the germline V gene are SGHRS and YFSETQ. This CDR3 is built from 15 residues. CDR3 sequence: CASSLNSGGALEQFF. For the CDR3, the DNA is TGCGCCAGCAGCTTGAATAGCGGGGGGGCCTTGGAGCAGTTCTTC.

J is TRBJ2-7 and V is TRBV28, with 7 bases identical to TRBD1. Germline CDR1 reads MDHEN; CDR2 reads SYDVKM. CDR3 length: 14 residues. Losses at the gene ends were 7 bases for V and 6 bases for J; bases not matched to a gene: 12. In nucleotides, the CDR3 is TGTGCCAGCACTCCGACAGGGTTTACTGGCGAGCAGTACTTC. It encodes CASTPTGFTGEQYF.

The chain links TRBV7-9 to TRBJ2-7; 11 positions match TRBD2. Germline V gene sequence: CDR1 SEHNR, CDR2 FQNEAQ (reference sequence). V lost 5 bases to trimming and J lost 3 bases; unmatched junction nucleotides: 6. The CDR3 is 15 amino acids. The CDR3 DNA follows: TGTGCCAGCAGCGCACTAGCGGGGGCCTACTACGAGCAGTACTTC. As protein: CASSALAGAYYEQYF.

This chain joins TRBV29-1 and TRBJ2-5, with 14 bases that match TRBD2. The J segment lost 5 bases and the V segment lost 4 bases, leaving 12 bases of the junction unmatched. Germline V gene lookup returns CDR1 SQVTM and CDR2 ANQGSEA. CDR3 length equals 17 residues. The CDR3 reads CSVVLRGLAGGSETQYF. The CDR3 nucleotides read TGCAGCGTTGTACTAAGAGGACTAGCGGGGGGTTCGGAGACCCAGTACTTC.

The chain has TRBV7-9 and TRBJ2-5, with D perhaps TRBD2 (5 bases). The CDR3 extends over 14 amino acids. Germline CDR1 is SEHNR and CDR2 is FQNEAQ (reference sequence). Trimming removed 5 bases from V and 1 base from J, with 11 bases in between. Written as DNA, the CDR3 is TGTGCCAGCAGCCCCCAAGGAGGCCAAGAGACCCAGTACTTC. Its protein is CASSPQGGQETQYF.

This sequence joins TRBV18 and TRBJ1-2; D perhaps matches TRBD1 (5 bases). The germline V gene has CDR1 KGHSH and CDR2 LQKENI. Trimming cost V 3 bases and J 9 bases, with 14 bases left between them. This CDR3 spans 13 amino acids. CDR3 residues: CASSPSSQDSYTF. CDR3 in DNA: TGTGCCAGCTCACCGTCATCCCAGGACAGCTACACCTTC.

The chain recombines TRBV6-5 with TRBJ2-7, with D perhaps TRBD1 (6 bases). There are 14 residues in the CDR3. Germline-derived CDR1 and CDR2 are MNHEY and SVGAGI. With 7 bases removed from V and 4 bases from J, the gap between germline ends came to 17 bases. CDR3 residues: CASITGRGEYEQYV. In nucleotides, the CDR3 is TGTGCCAGCATAACAGGGAGAGGGGAATACGAGCAGTACGTC.

The chain has TRBV10-3 and TRBJ2-7; 7 nucleotides agree with TRBD2. Germline assignment: CDR1 ENHRY and CDR2 SYGVKD. The CDR3 is made up of 16 amino acids. The V and J ends lost 2 bases and 5 bases, in that order; junction bases with no gene match: 12. The CDR3 DNA sequence: TGTGCCATCAGTGAGCCCGCTGGGAGGGGTGCCAACGAGCAGTACTTC. Translated: CAISEPAGRGANEQYF.

The chain couples TRBV2 to TRBJ2-1, with 14 bases identical to TRBD2. The CDR3 extends over 16 amino acids. The V segment lost 6 bases and the J segment 5 bases; nucleotides outside the gene matches: 6. The germline gives CDR1 SNHLY, CDR2 FYNNEI. As DNA, the CDR3 is TGTGCCAGCAGGGGGTTGGGACTAGCGGGGGACAATGAGCAGTTCTTC. It translates to CASRGLGLAGDNEQFF.

This chain joins TRBV7-8 and TRBJ1-2; TRBD1 is a possible D gene (6 bases). Per the germline V gene, CDR1 is SGHVS and CDR2 is FQNEAQ. Trimming shortened V by 5 bases and J by 8 bases, and 24 bases separated the two germline ends. There are 16 residues in the CDR3. CDR3: CASSPSWGTPRRGYTF. CDR3 bases: TGTGCCAGCAGCCCTAGCTGGGGGACACCGCGGCGAGGCTACACCTTC. Drawing the rest from reference TRBV7-8 and TRBJ1-2, the complete variable domain is GAGVSQSPRYKVAKRGQDVALRCDPISGHVSLFWYQQALGQGPEFLTYFQNEAQLDKSGLPSDRFFAERPEGSVSTLKIQRTQQEDSAVYLCASSPSWGTPRRGYTFGSGTRLTVV.

This chain connects TRBV4-3 to TRBJ2-2; 11 bases are shared with TRBD2. CDR1 and CDR2 (germline): LGHNA, YSLEER. V gave up 1 base and J gave up 5 bases; unmatched junction bases: 9. The CDR3 consists of 18 residues. The CDR3 sequence is CASSQGTSGPMRTGELFF. CDR3 in DNA: TGCGCCAGCAGCCAAGGGACTAGCGGGCCGATGAGGACCGGGGAGCTGTTTTTT.

This chain links TRBV7-9 with TRBJ1-3; no clear D. Trimming cost V 1 base and J 0 bases, with 7 bases left between them. The CDR3 is 15 residues long. Per germline, CDR1 SEHNR and CDR2 FQNEAQ (reference sequence). The CDR3 DNA reads TGTGCCAGCAGCTTAGACGGTACCTCTGGAAACACCATATATTTT. Its translation: CASSLDGTSGNTIYF.

This chain uses TRBV5-6 with TRBJ1-4, with 10 positions matching TRBD1. From germline, CDR1 is SGHDT and CDR2 YYEEEE. V dropped 4 bases and J dropped 7; count of bases not matched to a gene: 7. This CDR3 is built from 15 residues. The CDR3 DNA reads TGTGCCAGCAGCCGACAGGGGGCACGGGGTGAAAAACTGTTTTTT. This codes for CASSRQGARGEKLFF.

The chain couples TRBV6-5 to TRBJ2-2; D is perhaps TRBD1 (5 bases). The germline gives CDR1 MNHEY, CDR2 SVGAGI. With 0 bases removed from V and 3 bases from J, the gap between germline ends came to 8 bases. CDR3 length: 15 residues. CDR3 in DNA: TGTGCCAGCAGTTACTCGGGGCTCTACACCGGGGAGCTGTTTTTT. Protein sequence: CASSYSGLYTGELFF.

This clone has only a few counts. The germline gene is not matched at one end of the junction; a read error may be the cause. The CDR3 nucleotides read TGTTCCAGCAGCCACCCACTTCCTAGACTAGCGAGCACAGATACGCAGTATTTT. Its translation: CSSSHPLPRLASTDTQYF. The chain combines TRBV7-9 with TRBJ2-3; 8 positions agree with TRBD2. The germline V gene has CDR1 SEHNR and CDR2 FQNEAQ (reference sequence). CDR3 size: 18 residues.

The rearrangement uses TRBV10-3 and TRBJ1-1; D call uncertain. The V gene lost 4 bases and the J gene lost 10 bases, with 28 bases spanning the gap. The CDR3 has 17 residues. CDR1 is ENHRY and CDR2 is SYGVKD in the germline V gene. In nucleotides, the CDR3 is TGTGCCATCAGTGGTAAAGCACCCCGCGAACCCCCCGTTTTAGCTTTCTTT. Residues: CAISGKAPREPPVLAFF.

This clone was seen only a few times. The J gene is TRBJ2-3, the V gene TRBV19, with D perhaps matching TRBD1 (6 bases). V was shortened by 5 bases and J by 6 bases, with 12 bases between the two germline ends. The CDR3 spans 13 residues. CDR1 and CDR2 from the germline V gene are LNHDA and SQIVND (reference sequence). CDR3 amino acids: CASSPGGWDTQYF. CDR3 nucleotides: TGTGCCAGTAGTCCTGGGGGCTGGGATACGCAGTATTTT.

The gene calls are TRBV20-1 and TRBJ2-5; 7 nucleotides align to TRBD1. After removal of 7 bases from V and 3 bases from J, the junction contained 2 bases not matched to a gene. From germline, CDR1 is DFQATT and CDR2 SNEGSKA (reference sequence). This CDR3 contains 11 residues. The CDR3 region has the DNA TGCAGTGTTGACAGGGAAGAGACCCAGTACTTC. It codes for CSVDREETQYF.

The V gene is TRBV7-3, the J gene TRBJ1-1, with no clear D. Deletions cut 9 bases from V and 7 bases from J, with 6 bases between. The CDR3 length is 9 residues. Looked up from germline, CDR1 is SGHTA and CDR2 is FQGTGA. As DNA, the CDR3 is TGTGCCAGTCCAATTGAAGCTTTCTTT. Residues: CASPIEAFF.